This TCR beta chain was observed in a study of OX40 agonist ivuxolimab in advanced cancers. Looking at the study overall: Three partial responders included one hepatocellular carcinoma patient and two cutaneous melanoma patients.

Baseline, cycle 4 day 1, and cycle 7 day 1 were the blood sampling points. CDR3 length: 14 amino acids. Germline CDR1 reads MNHGY; CDR2 reads SVAAGI. Trimming removed 7 bases from V and 4 bases from J, with 16 bases in between. Sequenced by immunoSEQ multiplex PCR; TCRdb stores in-frame clones only, minus some. The table has some 59,000 clones, about nine tenths seen once. The TCR comes from an adult with an advanced solid tumor such as melanoma, head and neck, liver or kidney cancer. This chain joins TRBV6-9 and TRBJ1-1; tentative D call: TRBD1 (5 bases). This sample comprised CD4+ or CD8+ T cells sorted from blood, obtained in a trial of the OX40 agonist ivuxolimab. The chain's CDR3 is CASTRWRGCTEAFF. Written as DNA, the CDR3 is TGTGCCAGCACCCGCTGGCGGGGGTGCACTGAAGCTTTCTTT.